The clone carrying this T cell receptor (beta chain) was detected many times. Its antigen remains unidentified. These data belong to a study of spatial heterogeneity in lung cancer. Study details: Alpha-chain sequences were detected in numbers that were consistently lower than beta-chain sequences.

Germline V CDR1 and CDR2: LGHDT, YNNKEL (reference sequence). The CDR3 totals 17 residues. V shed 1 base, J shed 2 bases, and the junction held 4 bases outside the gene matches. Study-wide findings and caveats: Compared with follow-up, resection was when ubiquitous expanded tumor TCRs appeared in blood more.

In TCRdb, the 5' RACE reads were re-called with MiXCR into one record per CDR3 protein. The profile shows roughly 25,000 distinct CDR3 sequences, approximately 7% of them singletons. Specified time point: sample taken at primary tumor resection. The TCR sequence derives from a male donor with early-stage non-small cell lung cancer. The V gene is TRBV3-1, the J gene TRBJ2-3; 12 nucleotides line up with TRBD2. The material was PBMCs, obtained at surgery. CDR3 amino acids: CASSQGGLAGPTDTQYF. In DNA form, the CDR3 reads TGTGCCAGCAGCCAAGGCGGACTAGCGGGACCCACAGATACGCAGTATTTT.